This T cell receptor (beta chain) derives from a study of blood T cells in healthy people across ages. This clonotype has at least ten counts. The ends lost 5 bases at V and 5 bases at J; junction bases unmatched: 10. The CDR3 has 15 residues. Germline assignment: CDR1 LGHNA and CDR2 YNFKEQ. Alongside a J-beta primer mix, a sample-barcoded 5' primer served in a second PCR lasting roughly 6 to 12 cycles. TCRdb reprocessed the 5' RACE reads with MiXCR, giving one entry per CDR3 protein. The table records over a million distinct CDR3 sequences, around 43% of them present only once. This clonotype originated in a woman aged 55-70 years in good health. Sequencing input: blood. V usage is TRBV4-2 and J usage is TRBJ2-5, with 8 bases that match TRBD2. The CDR3 sequence is CASSGAGAGEETQYF. DNA of the CDR3: TGTGCCAGCAGCGGAGCAGGAGCGGGAGAGGAGACCCAGTACTTC.